This record looks at one T cell receptor beta chain sequence and its context. The antigen is undetermined. The source of the sample is a study of shared clonotypes between healthy human individuals. Findings of the study overall: Generally, naive subsets came out with larger estimated richness than memory subsets.

V lost 4 bases to trimming and J lost 10 bases, with 12 bases between them. Germline loops: CDR1 SGHDT, CDR2 YYEEEE. The CDR3 is made up of 12 amino acids. The repertoire was sequenced with immunoSEQ multiplex PCR; TCRdb's copy has only in-frame clones and lacks some. The sample contains over a million clones, approximately 78% of which appear only once. The sequencing sample was made of memory CD4+ T cells from PBMCs. The subset was: CD45RA-negative fraction. The sequence derives from a man aged 18 to 30 in good health. Some clones in this sample may be carry-over from other donors' samples. The chain couples TRBV5-6 to TRBJ2-1; TRBD2 might be the D (5 bases). The CDR3 nucleotides read TGTGCCAGCAGCACTAGGCGTGGAGAGCAGTTCTTC. It encodes CASSTRRGEQFF.